The 15 T cell receptor beta chains below come from one sample, sequenced in a study of blood T cell repertoires in COVID-19. Clones were sequenced by immunoSEQ multiplex PCR, and TCRdb holds only the in-frame ones, with some missing. The table shows 130,000 or so clones, with around 84% occurring only once. Input material: PBMCs or T cells enriched from blood (not recorded which). These receptors were collected from a man between 35 and 55 years old with acute COVID-19.

The V and J genes are TRBV5-1 and TRBJ1-1, with no clear D. The CDR3 has 12 residues. Trimming stripped 0 bases from V and 6 bases from J, with 6 bases between. Germline V gene lookup returns CDR1 SGHRS and CDR2 YFSETQ. CDR3 DNA sequence: TGCGCCAGCAGCTTGGAGGCGGCTGAAGCTTTCTTT. It specifies CASSLEAAEAFF.

The gene calls are TRBV19 and TRBJ1-1; the match to TRBD1 covers 7 bases. J gave up 6 bases and V 6 bases, and 7 bases lay outside the gene matches. This CDR3 contains 13 residues. Germline values: CDR1 LNHDA, CDR2 SQIVND (reference sequence). CDR3 nucleotide sequence: TGTGCCAGTAGACCCGACAGGGAAGCTGAAGCTTTCTTT. Translation gives CASRPDREAEAFF.

V and J are TRBV14 and TRBJ1-4, with 7 bases fitting TRBD1. Germline V CDR1 and CDR2: SGHDN, FVKESK. CDR3 size: 14 residues. Trimming at V came to 1 base and at J to 5 bases, leaving 1 base not matched to a gene. CDR3 sequence reads: CASSQARGNEKLFF. The CDR3 nucleotides are TGTGCCAGCAGCCAAGCCAGGGGGAATGAAAAACTGTTTTTT.

This chain links TRBV27 with TRBJ2-2, with unresolved D. The V and J ends lost 7 bases and 7 bases respectively, with 10 bases between them. This CDR3 has 12 amino acids. Germline CDR1 reads MNHEY; CDR2 reads SMNVEV (reference sequence). This CDR3 reads CASKTGGGELFF. The DNA for the CDR3 is TGTGCCAGCAAAACCGGTGGCGGGGAGCTGTTTTTT.

The V and J genes are TRBV18 and TRBJ1-4; possible D gene TRBD1, 6 bases. Trimming shortened V by 4 bases and J by 8 bases, and 11 bases separated the two germline ends. This CDR3 has 13 amino acids. The germline V gene encodes CDR1 KGHSH and CDR2 LQKENI. The CDR3 protein is CASSLGAGEKLFF. For the CDR3, the DNA is TGTGCCAGCTCACTGGGGGCAGGGGAAAAACTGTTTTTT.

The chain couples TRBV7-9 to TRBJ2-3; 8 bases align to TRBD2. Losses at the gene ends were 5 bases for V and 1 base for J; bases not matched to a gene: 8. There are 16 residues in the CDR3. Germline CDR1 SEHNR, CDR2 FQNEAQ (reference sequence). The CDR3 loop reads CASSPIQGLGTDTQYF. CDR3 DNA: TGTGCCAGCAGCCCCATTCAGGGACTAGGCACAGATACGCAGTATTTT.

The gene calls are TRBV27 and TRBJ1-2, with a possible D match to TRBD1 (6 bases). The germline V gene encodes CDR1 MNHEY and CDR2 SMNVEV (reference sequence). V dropped 5 bases and J dropped 8 bases, with 21 bases sitting between them. This CDR3 has 15 residues. The CDR3 bases are TGTGCCAGCAGTCACCGAGAGGGGACATTGACAGGCTACACCTTC. Its translation: CASSHREGTLTGYTF.

The chain uses TRBV19 and TRBJ1-2; perhaps TRBD1 as D (5 bases). The CDR3 extends over 13 amino acids. The V gene lost 4 bases and the J gene lost 4 bases, with 10 bases spanning the gap. Germline V gene lookup returns CDR1 LNHDA and CDR2 SQIVND (reference sequence). The CDR3 sequence is CASSNQGLYGYTF. In DNA, the CDR3 is TGTGCCAGTAGTAACCAGGGCCTCTATGGCTACACCTTC.

V gene TRBV5-1 combines with J gene TRBJ2-5; TRBD2 is a possible D gene (6 bases). This CDR3 has 14 amino acids. Trimming shortened V by 3 bases and J by 2 bases, and 11 bases separated the two germline ends. In germline, CDR1 is SGHRS, CDR2 YFSETQ. This CDR3 is CASSSPEGQETQYF. The CDR3 DNA follows: TGCGCCAGCAGCTCCCCGGAGGGGCAAGAGACCCAGTACTTC.

This chain joins TRBV5-6 and TRBJ2-1, with TRBD1 matching 8 bases. Looked up from germline, CDR1 is SGHDT and CDR2 is YYEEEE. CDR3 length equals 11 residues. The V segment lost 4 bases and the J segment 14 bases; nucleotides outside the gene matches: 5. CDR3 protein: CASSRRGREFF. DNA of the CDR3: TGTGCCAGCAGCCGCAGGGGGCGCGAGTTCTTC.

The V call is TRBV27, the J call TRBJ1-2; TRBD1 is a possible D gene (5 bases). V dropped 8 bases and J dropped 4 bases, with 11 bases sitting between them. The CDR3 is made up of 12 amino acids. CDR1 and CDR2 from the germline V gene are MNHEY and SMNVEV (reference sequence). Here the CDR3 reads CASRDFSYGYTF. For the CDR3, the DNA is TGTGCCAGCCGGGACTTCTCCTATGGCTACACCTTC.

The chain joins TRBV5-1 to TRBJ1-2; perhaps TRBD1 as D (5 bases). Germline CDR1 is SGHRS and CDR2 is YFSETQ. The CDR3 runs to 17 residues. V was clipped by 1 base and J by 2 bases, with 18 bases between them. The CDR3 DNA follows: TGCGCCAGCAGCTTGTCGACGGGGGTCCGAGGCAACTATGGCTACACCTTC. It encodes CASSLSTGVRGNYGYTF.

This rearrangement joins TRBV28 to TRBJ2-7, with D perhaps matching TRBD2 (5 bases). The germline V and J ends were trimmed by 7 bases and 2 bases, with 12 bases remaining between them. The germline V gene has CDR1 MDHEN and CDR2 SYDVKM. The CDR3 runs 13 residues. CDR3 sequence: CASTGSNPYEQYF. The CDR3 DNA reads TGTGCCAGCACGGGGTCTAACCCCTACGAGCAGTACTTC.

The rearrangement joins TRBV19 to TRBJ1-3; tentative D call: TRBD1 (5 bases). From germline, CDR1 is LNHDA and CDR2 SQIVND (reference sequence). The CDR3 has 15 residues. The ends were cut back, 6 bases at V and 5 bases at J, with 17 bases in the middle. CDR3 loop: CASSPDRLSRNTIYF. The CDR3 region has the DNA TGTGCCAGTAGCCCCGACAGACTCTCCAGAAACACCATATATTTT. The whole variable domain, remainder taken from reference TRBV19 and TRBJ1-3, is DGGITQSPKYLFRKEGQNVTLSCEQNLNHDAMYWYRQDPGQGLRLIYYSQIVNDFQKGDIAEGYSVSREKKESFPLTVTSAQKNPTAFYLCASSPDRLSRNTIYFGEGSWLTVV.

V and J are TRBV18 and TRBJ1-4, with D uncertain. V dropped 6 bases and J dropped 0 bases, with 11 bases sitting between them. This CDR3 region has 15 residues. Germline assignment: CDR1 KGHSH and CDR2 LQKENI. The CDR3 sequence is CASSPGGTTNEKLFF. CDR3 nucleotide sequence: TGTGCCAGCTCCCCCGGAGGAACAACTAATGAAAAACTGTTTTTT.